Following are 10 T cell receptor beta chains from one sample sequenced in a study of Tregs in tolerant kidney transplant recipients. Profiling relied on immunoSEQ multiplex PCR, and the TCRdb table lists in-frame clones only, not all of them. The sample holds about 4,800 clones, 40% seen once. These receptors have no identified antigens. Sequenced: CD8+ T cells from blood cultured with allogeneic cells. These TCRs come from a human donor in good health.

The V call is TRBV11-2, the J call TRBJ1-6; 7 nucleotides line up with TRBD1. The CDR3 totals 16 residues. V lost 1 base and J lost 8; bases outside the gene matches: 8. Germline V gene sequence: CDR1 SGHAT, CDR2 FQNNGV. The CDR3 nucleotides are TGTGCCAGCAGCTTAGGTGGAGGGGGCGCGTATTCACCCCTCCACTTT. Translated: CASSLGGGGAYSPLHF.

This clone has just a few counts. This rearrangement joins TRBV10-2 to TRBJ1-1; 7 bases line up with TRBD1. This CDR3 comprises 13 residues. The germline gives CDR1 WSHSY, CDR2 SAAADI. V lost 7 bases and J lost 5; bases outside the gene matches: 7. The CDR3 sequence: CASKQGLGTEAFF. The CDR3 nucleotides read TGCGCCAGCAAACAGGGGTTGGGGACTGAAGCTTTCTTT.

A note on this clone: At one end, the junction sequence differs from germline, possibly due to a read error. The J gene is TRBJ2-7, the V gene TRBV6-1, with 12 bases aligning to TRBD2. CDR3 length equals 17 residues. Germline CDR1 is MNHNS and CDR2 is SASEGT. For the CDR3, the DNA is TGTGCCATCAGTGAGTCTGTTTATACTAGCGGGGGGTTAGAGCAGTACTTC. Protein product: CAISESVYTSGGLEQYF.

This clone is deemed medium-sized. The rearrangement joins TRBV13 to TRBJ1-2, with TRBD1 matching 7 bases. Germline values: CDR1 PRHDT, CDR2 FYEKMQ (reference sequence). V shed 0 bases and J 4 bases; nucleotides not matched to a gene: 2. CDR3 size: 14 residues. The CDR3 loop is CASSLGAGGYGYTF. The CDR3 DNA reads TGTGCCAGCAGCTTAGGTGCAGGGGGCTATGGCTACACCTTC.

This sequence joins TRBV4-2 and TRBJ2-3; D gene ambiguous. CDR1 is LGHNA and CDR2 is YNFKEQ in the germline V gene. The CDR3 is 14 residues long. V shed 8 bases and J shed 4 bases, with 16 bases lying between them. The CDR3 DNA reads as TGTGCCAGCCTCCTTTTTGCAATACCAGATACGCAGTATTTT. It codes for CASLLFAIPDTQYF.

This clone is termed medium-sized. The V call is TRBV14, the J call TRBJ2-1; tentatively, D is TRBD2 (5 bases). CDR3 length equals 15 residues. CDR1 is SGHDN and CDR2 is FVKESK in the germline V gene. Trimming pared 6 bases from V and 0 bases from J, leaving 12 bases between. CDR3 region: CASRMSGSSYNEQFF. CDR3 sequence (DNA): TGTGCCAGCAGGATGTCGGGGAGCTCCTACAATGAGCAGTTCTTC.

This clone is judged medium-sized. The genes are TRBV7-9 and TRBJ1-2; 9 nucleotides align to TRBD1. Germline CDR1 is SEHNR and CDR2 is FQNEAQ (reference sequence). The CDR3 is made up of 15 amino acids. V lost 4 bases to trimming and J lost 12 bases; unmatched junction nucleotides: 15. The CDR3 sequence: CASSSWTGARSYNTF. In nucleotides, the CDR3 is TGTGCCAGCAGCTCATGGACAGGGGCTCGGAGCTATAACACCTTC.

In this sample, this clone is medium-sized (0.01 to 0.1%). The J gene is TRBJ1-2, the V gene TRBV15, with 7 bases fitting TRBD1. Germline CDR1 and CDR2: LNHNV and YYDKDF (reference sequence). Losses at the gene ends were 3 bases for V and 7 bases for J; bases not matched to a gene: 14. This CDR3 contains 16 residues. CDR3 amino acids: CATSSGQVFSSSGYTF. The CDR3 DNA reads as TGTGCCACCAGCAGCGGACAGGTTTTTTCAAGCTCTGGCTACACCTTC.

The table lists this clone with a few counts. This chain joins TRBV7-3 and TRBJ2-7, with D perhaps matching TRBD1 (6 bases). Per the germline V gene, CDR1 is SGHTA and CDR2 is FQGTGA. Trimming removed 2 bases at V and 5 bases at J, with 13 bases between. The CDR3 has 14 residues. This chain's CDR3 is CASSLVQGHDEQYF. The CDR3 DNA sequence: TGTGCCAGCAGCTTAGTCCAGGGGCACGACGAGCAGTACTTC. Variable domain in full (rest from reference TRBV7-3 and TRBJ2-7): GAGVSQTPSNKVTEKGKYVELRCDPISGHTALYWYRQSLGQGPEFLIYFQGTGAADDSGLPNDRFFAVRPEGSVSTLKIQRTERGDSAVYLCASSLVQGHDEQYFGPGTRLTVT.

In its sample, this clone ranks as medium-sized (0.01 to 0.1%). The chain employs TRBV5-4 and TRBJ1-1, with 10 positions matching TRBD1. The CDR3 runs 13 residues. The germline V gene encodes CDR1 SGHNT and CDR2 YYREEE (reference sequence). The V and J ends lost 6 bases and 8 bases, in that order; junction bases with no gene match: 7. CDR3 sequence: CASKMGQGSEAFF. Here the CDR3 DNA reads TGTGCCAGCAAAATGGGACAGGGGTCCGAAGCTTTCTTT.